This is a list of T cell receptor beta chains from one sample in a study of cytomegalovirus exposure and HLA in healthy donors. This table comes from immunoSEQ multiplex PCR, and its TCRdb copy is limited to in-frame clones, with some not included. The table shows about 210,000 clones, with about three quarters occurring only once. The sample comprised PBMCs. These receptors came from a male donor in good health and CMV-seronegative. CDR3s include the opening cysteine and the closing phenylalanine or tryptophan. The order of the fields is D gene, clone size, V gene, J gene, CDR3 protein, CDR3 DNA. A D gene is named only where the DNA matches it firmly. The size of a clone is reported for some rows only, either as once, few or many, or as a class for expanded clones.

TRBD2	few	TRBV15	TRBJ2-3	CATSRGLAGGMADTQYF	TGTGCCACCAGCAGGGGACTAGCGGGAGGTATGGCAGATACGCAGTATTTT
-	-	TRBV7-3	TRBJ2-7	CASSLEPYEQYF	TGTGCCAGCAGCTTGGAGCCCTACGAGCAGTACTTC
-	-	TRBV5-5	TRBJ2-7	CASSHDIIYEQYF	TGTGCCAGCAGCCACGACATCATCTACGAGCAGTACTTC
TRBD1	-	TRBV19	TRBJ1-5	CASSKDRGRGNQPQHF	TGTGCCAGTAGTAAGGACAGGGGGCGAGGCAATCAGCCCCAGCATTTT
TRBD2	-	TRBV7-3	TRBJ2-5	CASSPSGPSGYQETQYF	TGTGCCAGCAGCCCGAGTGGCCCTAGCGGGTACCAAGAGACCCAGTACTTC
TRBD1	-	TRBV9	TRBJ2-7	CASSGGQGVYEQYF	TGTGCCAGCAGCGGGGGACAGGGAGTCTACGAGCAGTACTTC
TRBD1	-	TRBV4-2	TRBJ2-7	CASSQSHDRAYEQYF	TGTGCCAGCAGCCAATCTCACGACAGGGCCTACGAGCAGTACTTC
-	-	TRBV21-1	TRBJ2-7	CASSNWTGGTPPSSGQYF	TGTGCCAGCAGCAATTGGACAGGGGGCACCCCGCCCTCGTCCGGGCAGTACTTC
-	-	TRBV5-6	TRBJ1-1	CASSLIEYRDTEAFF	TGTGCCAGCAGCTTGATAGAGTACCGAGACACTGAAGCTTTCTTT
-	-	TRBV5-4	TRBJ1-6	CASSFTGGKSYNSPLHF	TGTGCCAGCAGCTTTACGGGGGGCAAGTCCTATAATTCACCCCTCCACTTT
TRBD1	few	TRBV5-1	TRBJ1-1	CASSFGPPGQGFTEAFF	TGCGCCAGCAGCTTCGGGCCTCCGGGACAGGGATTCACTGAAGCTTTCTTT
-	-	TRBV7-6	TRBJ1-4	CASSLEGGAVGEKLFF	TGTGCCAGCAGCCTCGAGGGGGGGGCAGTAGGGGAAAAACTGTTTTTT
-	-	TRBV30	TRBJ2-7	CAWSAENEQYF	TGTGCCTGGAGTGCTGAGAACGAGCAGTACTTC
TRBD1	-	TRBV11-2	TRBJ2-7	CASGQGNEQYF	TGTGCCAGCGGACAGGGGAACGAGCAGTACTTC
TRBD2	-	TRBV6-5	TRBJ2-3	CASSYSGGRDTDTQYF	TGTGCCAGCAGTTACTCGGGAGGGCGCGACACAGATACGCAGTATTTT
TRBD1	-	TRBV7-9	TRBJ1-4	CASSPPGQGREKLFF	TGTGCCAGCAGCCCGCCGGGACAGGGTCGGGAAAAACTGTTTTTT
-	few	TRBV7-3	TRBJ2-7	CASSLTAAAPLYEQYF	TGTGCCAGCAGCTTAACAGCGGCAGCCCCACTCTACGAGCAGTACTTC
TRBD2	once	TRBV5-4	TRBJ2-2	CASSSGLAGPANTGELFF	TGTGCCAGCAGCTCAGGACTAGCGGGACCAGCGAACACCGGGGAGCTGTTTTTT
-	few	TRBV7-3	TRBJ1-1	CASSQRGGTEAFF	TGTGCCAGCAGCCAACGGGGGGGCACTGAAGCTTTCTTT
TRBD1	-	TRBV9	TRBJ2-2	CASSAKDRDTGELFF	TGTGCCAGCAGCGCCAAGGACAGGGACACCGGGGAGCTGTTTTTT
-	-	TRBV5-1	TRBJ2-2	CASRERFNTGELFF	TGCGCCAGCAGGGAGCGGTTCAACACCGGGGAGCTGTTTTTT
TRBD2	-	TRBV7-8	TRBJ2-3	CASSPWASGSTDTQYF	TGTGCCAGCAGCCCCTGGGCTAGCGGGAGTACAGATACGCAGTATTTT
TRBD2	-	TRBV28	TRBJ2-2	CASSGTGTTHTGELFF	TGTGCCAGCAGCGGTACCGGGACTACCCACACCGGGGAGCTGTTTTTT
TRBD1	-	TRBV6-1	TRBJ2-1	CASSDRDRNNEQFF	TGTGCCAGCAGTGATCGGGACAGGAACAATGAGCAGTTCTTC
-	-	TRBV7-6	TRBJ2-7	CASSRGGNEQYF	TGTGCCAGCAGCCGAGGAGGGAACGAGCAGTACTTC
TRBD1	-	TRBV7-3	TRBJ2-7	CASSQVTGTGAAEQYF	TGTGCCAGCAGCCAAGTAACCGGGACAGGGGCTGCCGAGCAGTACTTC
TRBD1	-	TRBV19	TRBJ2-3	CASSPGQGPPSTDTQYF	TGTGCCAGTAGTCCGGGACAGGGCCCCCCGAGCACAGATACGCAGTATTTT
TRBD1	-	TRBV6-6	TRBJ2-7	CASSLDRGRNWYEQYF	TGTGCCAGCAGTTTGGACAGGGGAAGGAATTGGTACGAGCAGTACTTC
-	-	TRBV5-1	TRBJ1-1	CASSTGYTEAFF	TGCGCCAGCAGCACCGGGTACACTGAAGCTTTCTTT
TRBD1	-	TRBV6-5	TRBJ1-2	CASSPDRGGLGYTF	TGTGCCAGCAGCCCGGACCGAGGGGGCTTAGGCTACACCTTC
-	once	TRBV7-3	TRBJ2-3	CASSLVGGGSQYF	TGTGCCAGCAGCTTAGTCGGCGGAGGGTCGCAGTATTTT
TRBD1	-	TRBV9	TRBJ1-6	CASSAGTVNSPLHF	TGTGCCAGCAGCGCAGGGACAGTTAATTCACCCCTCCACTTT